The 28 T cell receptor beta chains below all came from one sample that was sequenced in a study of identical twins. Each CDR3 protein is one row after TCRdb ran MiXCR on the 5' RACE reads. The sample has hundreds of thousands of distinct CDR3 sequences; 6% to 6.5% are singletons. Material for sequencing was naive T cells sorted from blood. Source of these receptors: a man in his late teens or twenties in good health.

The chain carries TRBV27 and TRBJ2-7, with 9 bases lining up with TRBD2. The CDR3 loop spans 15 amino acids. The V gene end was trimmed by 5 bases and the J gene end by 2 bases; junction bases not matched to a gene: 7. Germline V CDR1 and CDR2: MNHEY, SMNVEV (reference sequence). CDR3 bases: TGTGCCAGCAGTCACTATGCGGGAGGGCCCTACGAGCAGTACGTC. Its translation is CASSHYAGGPYEQYV.

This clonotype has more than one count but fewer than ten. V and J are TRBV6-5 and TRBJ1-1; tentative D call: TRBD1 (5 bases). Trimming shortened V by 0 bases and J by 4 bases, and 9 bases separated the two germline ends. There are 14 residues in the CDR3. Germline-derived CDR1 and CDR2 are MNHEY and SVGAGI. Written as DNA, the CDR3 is TGTGCCAGCAGTTACTCCAGGGCCCTCACTGAAGCTTTCTTT. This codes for CASSYSRALTEAFF.

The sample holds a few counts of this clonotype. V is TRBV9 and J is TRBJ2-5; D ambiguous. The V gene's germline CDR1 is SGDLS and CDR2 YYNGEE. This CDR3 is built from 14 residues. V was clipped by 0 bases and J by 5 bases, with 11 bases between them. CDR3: CASSVAKGMETQYF. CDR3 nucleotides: TGTGCCAGCAGCGTAGCGAAAGGGATGGAGACCCAGTACTTC.

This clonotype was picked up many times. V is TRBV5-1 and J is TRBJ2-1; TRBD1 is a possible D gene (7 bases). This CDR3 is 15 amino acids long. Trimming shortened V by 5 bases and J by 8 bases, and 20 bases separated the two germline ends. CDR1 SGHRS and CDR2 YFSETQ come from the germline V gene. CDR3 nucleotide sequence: TGCGCCAGCAGACCAGGGGGAGGTTCGGGCGATGAGCAGTTCTTC. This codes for CASRPGGGSGDEQFF.

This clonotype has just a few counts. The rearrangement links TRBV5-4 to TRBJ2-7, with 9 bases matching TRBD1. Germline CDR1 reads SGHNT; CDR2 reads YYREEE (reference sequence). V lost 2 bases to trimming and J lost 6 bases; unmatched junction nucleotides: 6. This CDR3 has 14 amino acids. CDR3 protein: CASSFDRGKLEQYF. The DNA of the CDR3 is TGTGCCAGCAGCTTCGACAGGGGGAAGCTCGAGCAGTACTTC.

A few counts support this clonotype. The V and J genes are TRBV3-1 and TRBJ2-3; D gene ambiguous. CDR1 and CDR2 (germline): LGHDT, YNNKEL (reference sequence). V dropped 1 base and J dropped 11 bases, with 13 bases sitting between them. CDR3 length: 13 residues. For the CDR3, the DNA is TGTGCCAGCAGCCAAGTTTCCAACGTGGGGCAGTATTTT. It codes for CASSQVSNVGQYF.

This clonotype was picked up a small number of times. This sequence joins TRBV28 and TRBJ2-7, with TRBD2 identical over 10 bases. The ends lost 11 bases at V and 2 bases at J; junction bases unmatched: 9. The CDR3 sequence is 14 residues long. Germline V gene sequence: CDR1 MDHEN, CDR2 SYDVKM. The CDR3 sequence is CAVKASGSAYEQYF. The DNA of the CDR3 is TGTGCCGTAAAAGCTAGCGGGAGTGCCTACGAGCAGTACTTC.

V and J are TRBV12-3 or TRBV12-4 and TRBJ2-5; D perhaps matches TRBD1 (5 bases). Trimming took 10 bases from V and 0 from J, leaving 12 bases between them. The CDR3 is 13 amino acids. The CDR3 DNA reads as TGTGCCACCGGAAGGGGCAACCAAGAGACCCAGTACTTC. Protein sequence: CATGRGNQETQYF.

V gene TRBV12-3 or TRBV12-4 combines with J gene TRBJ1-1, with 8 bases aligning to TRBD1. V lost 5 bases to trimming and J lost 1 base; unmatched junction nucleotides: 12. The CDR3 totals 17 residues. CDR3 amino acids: CASSPLRTGSKNTEAFF. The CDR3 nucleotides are TGTGCCAGCAGTCCCCTTCGGACAGGGTCTAAGAACACTGAAGCTTTCTTT.

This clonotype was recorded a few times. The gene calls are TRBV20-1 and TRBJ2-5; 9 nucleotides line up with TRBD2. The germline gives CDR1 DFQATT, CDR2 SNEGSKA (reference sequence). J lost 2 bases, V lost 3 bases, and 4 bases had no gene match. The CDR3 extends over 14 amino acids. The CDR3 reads CSARILAGQETQYF. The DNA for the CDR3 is TGCAGTGCTAGGATTCTAGCGGGGCAAGAGACCCAGTACTTC.

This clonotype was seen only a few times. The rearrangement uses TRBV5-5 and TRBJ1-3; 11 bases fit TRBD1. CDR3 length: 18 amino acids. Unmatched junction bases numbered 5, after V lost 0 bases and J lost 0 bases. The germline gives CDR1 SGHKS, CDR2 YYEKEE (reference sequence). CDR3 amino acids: CASSLDGQGASSGNTIYF. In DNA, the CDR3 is TGTGCCAGCAGCTTGGATGGACAGGGGGCTTCCTCTGGAAACACCATATATTTT.

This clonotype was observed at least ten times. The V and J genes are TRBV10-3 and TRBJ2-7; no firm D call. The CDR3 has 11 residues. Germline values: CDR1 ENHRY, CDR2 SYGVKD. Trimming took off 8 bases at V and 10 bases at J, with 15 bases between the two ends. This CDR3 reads CAIPSMFAQYV. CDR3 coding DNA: TGTGCCATCCCCTCGATGTTTGCTCAGTACGTC.

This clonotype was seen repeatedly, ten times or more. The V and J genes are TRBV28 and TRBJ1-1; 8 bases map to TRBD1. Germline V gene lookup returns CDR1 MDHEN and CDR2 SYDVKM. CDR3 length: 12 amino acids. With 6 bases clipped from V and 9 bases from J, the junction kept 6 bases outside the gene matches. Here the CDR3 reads CASRKDRVKAFF. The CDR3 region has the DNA TGTGCCAGCAGAAAGGACAGGGTCAAAGCTTTCTTT.

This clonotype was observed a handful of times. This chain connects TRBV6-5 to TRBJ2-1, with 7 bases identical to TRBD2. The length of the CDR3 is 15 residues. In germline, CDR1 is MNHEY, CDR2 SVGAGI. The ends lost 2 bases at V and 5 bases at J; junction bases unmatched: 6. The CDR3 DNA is TGTGCCAGCAGTTACGAGTGGGAGGGGCACAATGAGCAGTTCTTC. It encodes CASSYEWEGHNEQFF.

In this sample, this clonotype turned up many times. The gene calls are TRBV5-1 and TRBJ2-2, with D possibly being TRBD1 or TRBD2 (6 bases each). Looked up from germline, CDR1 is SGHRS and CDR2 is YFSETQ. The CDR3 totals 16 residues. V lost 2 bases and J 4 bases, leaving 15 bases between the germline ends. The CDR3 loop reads CASSFGHGGRTGELFF. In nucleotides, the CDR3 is TGCGCCAGCAGCTTTGGTCACGGGGGCCGCACCGGGGAGCTGTTTTTT.

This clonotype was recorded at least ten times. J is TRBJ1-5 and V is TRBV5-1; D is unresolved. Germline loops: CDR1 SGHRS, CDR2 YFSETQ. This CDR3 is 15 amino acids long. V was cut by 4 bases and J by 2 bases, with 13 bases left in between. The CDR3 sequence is CASSPEGAGNQPQHF. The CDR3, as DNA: TGCGCCAGCAGCCCTGAGGGTGCTGGCAATCAGCCCCAGCATTTT.

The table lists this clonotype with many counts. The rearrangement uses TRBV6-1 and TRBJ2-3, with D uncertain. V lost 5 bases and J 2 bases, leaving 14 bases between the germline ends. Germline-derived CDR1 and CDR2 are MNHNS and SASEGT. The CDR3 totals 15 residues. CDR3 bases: TGTGCCAGCAGTAAGGTGGCACAGAACACAGATACGCAGTATTTT. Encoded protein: CASSKVAQNTDTQYF.

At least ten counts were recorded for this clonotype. The CDR3 here is CASSTLGGSGSYNEQFF. The CDR3 DNA sequence: TGTGCCAGCAGCACTTTGGGGGGTAGCGGGAGCTACAATGAGCAGTTCTTC. The chain is built from TRBV7-2 and TRBJ2-1, with 9 bases lining up with TRBD2. The CDR3 totals 17 residues. The germline V gene has CDR1 SGHTA and CDR2 FQGNSA. After removal of 5 bases from V and 3 bases from J, the junction contained 11 bases not matched to a gene. The entire variable domain, with the rest obtained from reference TRBV7-2 and TRBJ2-1, is as follows: GAGVSQSPSNKVTEKGKDVELRCDPISGHTALYWYRQSLGQGLEFLIYFQGNSAPDKSGLPSDRFSAERTGGSVSTLTIQRTQQEDSAVYLCASSTLGGSGSYNEQFFGPGTRLTVL.

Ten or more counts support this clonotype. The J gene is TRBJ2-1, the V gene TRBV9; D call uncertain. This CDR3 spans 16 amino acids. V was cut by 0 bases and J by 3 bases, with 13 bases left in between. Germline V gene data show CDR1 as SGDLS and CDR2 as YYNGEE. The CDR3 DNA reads TGTGCCAGCAGCGTAGTAAGTCGCGGTGGCTACAATGAGCAGTTCTTC. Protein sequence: CASSVVSRGGYNEQFF.

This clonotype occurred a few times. Here the CDR3 DNA reads TGCAGCGTAAGCTCGGGCGGGGAGCTGTTTTTT. Translation gives CSVSSGGELFF. J is TRBJ2-2 and V is TRBV29-1; the D is unclear. V lost 6 bases to trimming and J lost 7 bases, with 9 bases between them. CDR1 SQVTM and CDR2 ANQGSEA come from the germline V gene. The length of the CDR3 is 11 residues.

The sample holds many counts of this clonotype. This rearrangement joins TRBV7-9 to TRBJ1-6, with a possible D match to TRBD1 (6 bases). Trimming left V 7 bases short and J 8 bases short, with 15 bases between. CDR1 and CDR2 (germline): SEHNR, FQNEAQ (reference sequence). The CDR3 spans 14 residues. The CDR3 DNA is TGTGCCAGCACCCGCGGGGACACCGATTCACCCCTCCACTTT. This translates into CASTRGDTDSPLHF.

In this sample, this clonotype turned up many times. CDR3 nucleotides: TGTGCCATCAGTGGATCCGGGGCAGGGGTTGACGAGCAGTACTTC. Translating it yields CAISGSGAGVDEQYF. The V gene is TRBV10-3, the J gene TRBJ2-7; D perhaps matches TRBD1 (6 bases). Germline CDR1 and CDR2: ENHRY and SYGVKD. Trimming left V 4 bases short and J 5 bases short, with 18 bases between. The CDR3 is made up of 15 amino acids.

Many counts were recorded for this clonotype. DNA for the CDR3: TGCGCCAGCAGCGTTCTAGCGTTCAATGAGCAGTTCTTC. Translated: CASSVLAFNEQFF. This chain connects TRBV5-1 to TRBJ2-1; a weak D match, TRBD2 (6 bases). Germline CDR1 reads SGHRS; CDR2 reads YFSETQ. This CDR3 contains 13 residues. V lost 4 bases and J lost 6, with 11 bases in between.

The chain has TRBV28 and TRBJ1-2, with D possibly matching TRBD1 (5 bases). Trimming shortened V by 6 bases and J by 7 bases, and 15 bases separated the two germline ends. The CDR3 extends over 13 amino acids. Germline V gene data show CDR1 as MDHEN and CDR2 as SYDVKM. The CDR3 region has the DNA TGTGCCAGCAGCATAGGGGTCTATGGTGGCTACACCTTC. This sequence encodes CASSIGVYGGYTF.

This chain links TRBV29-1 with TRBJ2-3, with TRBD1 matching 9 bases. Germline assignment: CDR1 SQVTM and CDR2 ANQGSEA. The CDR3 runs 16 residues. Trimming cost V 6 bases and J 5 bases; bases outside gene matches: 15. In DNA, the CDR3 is TGCAGCGTCTTTGGAGGGACAGGGTCTTTAGGAGATACGCAGTATTTT. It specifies CSVFGGTGSLGDTQYF.

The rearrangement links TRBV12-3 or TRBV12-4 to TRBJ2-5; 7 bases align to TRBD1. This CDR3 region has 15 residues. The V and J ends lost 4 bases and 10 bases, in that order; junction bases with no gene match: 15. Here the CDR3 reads CASSSILDRKVVQYF. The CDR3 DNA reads TGTGCCAGCAGTTCCATCTTGGACAGGAAAGTCGTCCAGTACTTC.

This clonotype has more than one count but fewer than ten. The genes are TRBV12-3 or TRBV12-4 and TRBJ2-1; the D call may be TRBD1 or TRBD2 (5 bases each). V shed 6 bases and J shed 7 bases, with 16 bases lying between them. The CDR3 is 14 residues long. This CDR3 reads CASRLSGAQNEQFF. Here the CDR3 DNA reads TGTGCCAGCAGACTTTCCGGGGCCCAAAATGAGCAGTTCTTC.

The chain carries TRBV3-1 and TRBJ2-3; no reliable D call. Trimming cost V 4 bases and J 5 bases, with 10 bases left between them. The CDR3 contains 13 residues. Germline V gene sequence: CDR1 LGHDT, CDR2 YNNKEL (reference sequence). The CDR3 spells CASSRVEVDTQYF. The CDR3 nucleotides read TGTGCCAGCAGCCGTGTAGAGGTAGATACGCAGTATTTT.